The present T cell receptor beta chain was sequenced within a study of T cell responses to AZD1222 COVID-19 vaccine. Study context: Samples with a second dose at about 4 or about 12 weeks were pooled together.

On this clone: Its specificity is not known.

Whole-study results and caveats: Among spike-specific TCRs, nearly half reportedly target unmutated variant regions. Baseline serology detected seropositivity in only a handful of AZD1222 recipients.

In germline, CDR1 is ENHRY, CDR2 SYGVKD. Trimming cost V 0 bases and J 6 bases, with 23 bases left between them. This CDR3 contains 18 residues. The protocol was immunoSEQ multiplex PCR, while the TCRdb copy is restricted to in-frame clones and leaves out a portion. Of 200,000 to 300,000 clones in the sample, over 90% are singletons; the top ten hold less than 0.6%. The sequence was obtained from an adult in good health. V is TRBV10-3 and J is TRBJ1-2; D is possibly TRBD1 (6 bases). The specimen was peripheral blood, collected on day 0 of AZD1222 vaccination. The CDR3, as DNA: TGTGCCATCAGTGAGTCCCTCATACCGGGACAAAAACGAGATGGCTACACCTTC. Protein product: CAISESLIPGQKRDGYTF.